A few counts support the clone carrying this TCR beta chain. Each CDR3 protein gets one entry after TCRdb re-called the RACE reads with MiXCR. Here the sample spans 370,000 or so distinct CDR3 sequences, 4.8% being singletons. V lost 2 bases and J lost 2, with 9 bases in between. The CDR3 runs 14 residues. Germline V gives CDR1 ENHRY, CDR2 SYGVKD. Stated time point: patch test 1, 2 weeks after DPC sensitization. The treatment here: therapeutic diphenylcyclopropenone sensitization with weekly scalp DPC. The entry originates in a study of human T cells and chemical hapten exposure. The gene calls are TRBV10-3 and TRBJ1-2; D possibly corresponds to TRBD1 (6 bases). The input for sequencing was whole blood, taken in connection with sensitization to the hapten diphenylcyclopropenone (DPC). The TCR was taken from a woman between 45 and 60 years old with alopecia areata. Some clones in this sample may be carry-over from other donors' samples. CDR3 in DNA: TGTGCCATCAGTGAGCCAGGGGCCAACTATGGCTACACCTTC. Its protein is CAISEPGANYGYTF.